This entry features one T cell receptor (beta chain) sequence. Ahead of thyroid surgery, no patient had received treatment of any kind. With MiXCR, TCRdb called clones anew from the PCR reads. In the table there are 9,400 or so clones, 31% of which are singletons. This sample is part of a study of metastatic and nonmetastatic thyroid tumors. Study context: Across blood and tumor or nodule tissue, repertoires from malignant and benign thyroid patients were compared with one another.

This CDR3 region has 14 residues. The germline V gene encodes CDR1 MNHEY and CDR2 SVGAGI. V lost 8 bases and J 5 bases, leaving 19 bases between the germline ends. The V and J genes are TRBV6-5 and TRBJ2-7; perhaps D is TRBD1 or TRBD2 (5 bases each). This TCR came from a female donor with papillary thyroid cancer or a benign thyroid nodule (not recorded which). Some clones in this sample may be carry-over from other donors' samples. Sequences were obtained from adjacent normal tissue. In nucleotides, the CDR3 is TGTGCCAGCCAGTTGGGGGTTTGTGCTAACGAGCAGTACTTC. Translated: CASQLGVCANEQYF.